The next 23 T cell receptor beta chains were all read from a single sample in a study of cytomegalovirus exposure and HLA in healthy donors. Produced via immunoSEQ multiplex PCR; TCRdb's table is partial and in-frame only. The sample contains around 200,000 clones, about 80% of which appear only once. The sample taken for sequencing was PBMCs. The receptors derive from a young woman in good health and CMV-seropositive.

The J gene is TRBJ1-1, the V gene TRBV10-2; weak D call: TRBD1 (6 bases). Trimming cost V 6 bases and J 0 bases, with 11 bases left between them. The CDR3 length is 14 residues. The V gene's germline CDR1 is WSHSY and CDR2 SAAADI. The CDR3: CASRQGQLNTEAFF. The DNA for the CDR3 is TGCGCCAGCAGGCAAGGACAGCTGAACACTGAAGCTTTCTTT.

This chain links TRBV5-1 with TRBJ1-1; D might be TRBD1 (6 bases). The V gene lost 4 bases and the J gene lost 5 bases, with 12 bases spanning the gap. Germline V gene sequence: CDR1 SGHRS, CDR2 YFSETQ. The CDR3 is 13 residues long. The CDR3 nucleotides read TGCGCCAGCAGCCCCAGGGGTGGTACTGAAGCTTTCTTT. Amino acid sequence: CASSPRGGTEAFF.

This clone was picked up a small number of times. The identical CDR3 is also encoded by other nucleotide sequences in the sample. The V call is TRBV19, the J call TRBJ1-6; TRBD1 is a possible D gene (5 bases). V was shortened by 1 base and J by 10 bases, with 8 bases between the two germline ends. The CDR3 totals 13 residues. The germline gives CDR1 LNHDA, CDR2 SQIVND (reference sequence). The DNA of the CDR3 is TGTGCCAGTAGTATAGGGGGCGGATCACCCCTCCACTTT. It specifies CASSIGGGSPLHF.

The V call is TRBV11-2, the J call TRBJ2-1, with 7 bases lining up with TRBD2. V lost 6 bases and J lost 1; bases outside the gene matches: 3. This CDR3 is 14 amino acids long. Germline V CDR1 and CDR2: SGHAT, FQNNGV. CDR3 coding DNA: TGTGCCAGCAGGGGGGGGGAGTCCTACAATGAGCAGTTCTTC. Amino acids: CASRGGESYNEQFF.

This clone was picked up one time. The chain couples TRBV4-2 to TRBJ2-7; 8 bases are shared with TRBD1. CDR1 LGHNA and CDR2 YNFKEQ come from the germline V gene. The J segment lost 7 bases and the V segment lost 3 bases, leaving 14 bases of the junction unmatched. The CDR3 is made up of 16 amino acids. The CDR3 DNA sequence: TGTGCCAGCAGCCAGGACCGTGGGCAGGGGGCTCGAGAGCAGTACTTC. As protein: CASSQDRGQGAREQYF.

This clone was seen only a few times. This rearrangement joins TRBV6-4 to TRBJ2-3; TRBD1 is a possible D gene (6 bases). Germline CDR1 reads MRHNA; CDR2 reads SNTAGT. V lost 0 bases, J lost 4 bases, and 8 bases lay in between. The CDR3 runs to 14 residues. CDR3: CASSDSKGADTQYF. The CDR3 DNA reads TGTGCCAGCAGTGACTCGAAGGGGGCAGATACGCAGTATTTT.

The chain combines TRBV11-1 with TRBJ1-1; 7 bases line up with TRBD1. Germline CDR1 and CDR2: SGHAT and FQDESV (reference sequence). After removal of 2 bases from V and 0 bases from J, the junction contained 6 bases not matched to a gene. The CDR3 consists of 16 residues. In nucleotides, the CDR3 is TGTGCCAGCAGCTTAACTCCGGGACAGATGAACACTGAAGCTTTCTTT. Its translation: CASSLTPGQMNTEAFF. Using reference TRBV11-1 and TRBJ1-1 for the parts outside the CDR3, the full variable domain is EAEVAQSPRYKITEKSQAVAFWCDPISGHATLYWYRQILGQGPELLVQFQDESVVDDSQLPKDRFSAERLKGVDSTLKIQPAELGDSAMYLCASSLTPGQMNTEAFFGQGTRLTVV.

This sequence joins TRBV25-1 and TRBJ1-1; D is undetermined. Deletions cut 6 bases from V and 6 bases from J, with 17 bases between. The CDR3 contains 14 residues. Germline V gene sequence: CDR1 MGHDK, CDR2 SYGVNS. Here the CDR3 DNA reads TGTGCCAGCAGCCTTGGTATACCGGGAGCTGAAGCTTTCTTT. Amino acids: CASSLGIPGAEAFF. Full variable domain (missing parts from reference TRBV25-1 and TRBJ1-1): EADIYQTPRYLVIGTGKKITLECSQTMGHDKMYWYQQDPGMELHLIHYSYGVNSTEKGDLSSESTVSRIRTEHFPLTLESARPSHTSQYLCASSLGIPGAEAFFGQGTRLTVV.

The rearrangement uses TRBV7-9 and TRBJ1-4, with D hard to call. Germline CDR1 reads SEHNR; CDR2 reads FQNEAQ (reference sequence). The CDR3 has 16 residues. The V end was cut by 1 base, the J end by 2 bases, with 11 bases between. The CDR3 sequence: CASSLEFYGTNEKLFF. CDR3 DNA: TGTGCCAGCAGCTTAGAGTTTTACGGTACTAATGAAAAACTGTTTTTT. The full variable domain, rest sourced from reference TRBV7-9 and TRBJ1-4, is DTGVSQNPRHKITKRGQNVTFRCDPISEHNRLYWYRQTLGQGPEFLTYFQNEAQLEKSRLLSDRFSAERPKGSFSTLEIQRTEQGDSAMYLCASSLEFYGTNEKLFFGSGTQLSVL.

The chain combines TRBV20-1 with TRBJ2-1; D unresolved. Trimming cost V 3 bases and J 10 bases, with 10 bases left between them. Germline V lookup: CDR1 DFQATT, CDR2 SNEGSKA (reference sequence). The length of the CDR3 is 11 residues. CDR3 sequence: CSARTHDEQFF. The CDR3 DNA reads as TGCAGTGCTAGGACACACGACGAGCAGTTCTTC.

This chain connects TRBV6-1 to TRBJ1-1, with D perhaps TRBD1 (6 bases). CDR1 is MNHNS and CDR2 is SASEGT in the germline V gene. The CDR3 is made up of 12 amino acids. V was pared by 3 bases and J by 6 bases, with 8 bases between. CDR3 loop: CASSEGHAEAFF. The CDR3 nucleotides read TGTGCCAGCAGTGAGGGACACGCTGAAGCTTTCTTT.

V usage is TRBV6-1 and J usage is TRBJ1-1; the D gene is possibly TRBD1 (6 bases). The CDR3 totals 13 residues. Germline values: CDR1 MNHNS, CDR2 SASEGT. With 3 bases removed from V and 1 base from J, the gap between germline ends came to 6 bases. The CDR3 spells CASSEGANTEAFF. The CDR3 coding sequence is TGTGCCAGCAGTGAGGGGGCGAACACTGAAGCTTTCTTT.

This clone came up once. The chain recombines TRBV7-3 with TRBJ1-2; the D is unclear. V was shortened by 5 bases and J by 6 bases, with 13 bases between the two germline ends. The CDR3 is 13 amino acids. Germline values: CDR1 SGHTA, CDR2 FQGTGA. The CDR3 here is CASSPPGGNGYTF. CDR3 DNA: TGTGCCAGCAGCCCACCGGGAGGGAATGGCTACACCTTC.

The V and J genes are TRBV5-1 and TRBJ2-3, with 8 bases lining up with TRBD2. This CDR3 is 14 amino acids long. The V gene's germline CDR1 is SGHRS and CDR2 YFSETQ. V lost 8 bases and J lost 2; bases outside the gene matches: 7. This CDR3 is CARLQRGTTDTQYF. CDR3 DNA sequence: TGCGCCAGACTACAGCGGGGGACCACAGATACGCAGTATTTT.

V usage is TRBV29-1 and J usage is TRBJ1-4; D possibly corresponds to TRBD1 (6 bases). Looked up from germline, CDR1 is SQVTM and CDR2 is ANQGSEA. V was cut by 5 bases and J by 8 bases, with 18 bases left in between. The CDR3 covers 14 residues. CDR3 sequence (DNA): TGCAGCGTTACCTTCCCGGGACATGGGGAAAAACTGTTTTTT. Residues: CSVTFPGHGEKLFF.

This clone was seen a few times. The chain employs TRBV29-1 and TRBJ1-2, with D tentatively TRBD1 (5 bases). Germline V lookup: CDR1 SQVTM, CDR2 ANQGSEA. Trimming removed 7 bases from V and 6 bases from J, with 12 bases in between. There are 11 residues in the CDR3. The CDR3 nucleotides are TGCAGCGCCGCAATCAGGGATGGCTACACCTTC. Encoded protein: CSAAIRDGYTF.

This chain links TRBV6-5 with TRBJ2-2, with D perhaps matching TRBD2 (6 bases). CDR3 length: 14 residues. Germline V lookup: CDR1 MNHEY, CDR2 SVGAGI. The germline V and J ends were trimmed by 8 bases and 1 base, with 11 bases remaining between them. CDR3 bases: TGTGCCAGCGGGGGGACGGTGAACACCGGGGAGCTGTTTTTT. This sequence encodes CASGGTVNTGELFF.

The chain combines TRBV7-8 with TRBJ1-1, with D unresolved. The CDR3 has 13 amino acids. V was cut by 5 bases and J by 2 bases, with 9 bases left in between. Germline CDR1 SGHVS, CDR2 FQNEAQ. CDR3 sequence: CASSHSRNTEAFF. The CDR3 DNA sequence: TGTGCCAGCAGCCACAGCAGAAACACTGAAGCTTTCTTT.

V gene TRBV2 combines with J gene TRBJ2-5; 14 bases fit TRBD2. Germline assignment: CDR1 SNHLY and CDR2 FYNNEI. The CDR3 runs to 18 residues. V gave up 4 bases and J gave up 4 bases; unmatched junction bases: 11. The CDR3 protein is CASSGTSGGLSRGETQYF. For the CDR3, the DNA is TGTGCCAGCAGTGGGACTAGCGGGGGGCTATCAAGAGGAGAGACCCAGTACTTC.

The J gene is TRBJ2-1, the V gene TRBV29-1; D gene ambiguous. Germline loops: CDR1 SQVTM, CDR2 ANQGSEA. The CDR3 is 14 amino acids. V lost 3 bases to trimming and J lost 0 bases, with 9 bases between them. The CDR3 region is CSVEYGSSYNEQFF. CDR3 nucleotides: TGCAGCGTTGAGTACGGTAGCTCCTACAATGAGCAGTTCTTC.

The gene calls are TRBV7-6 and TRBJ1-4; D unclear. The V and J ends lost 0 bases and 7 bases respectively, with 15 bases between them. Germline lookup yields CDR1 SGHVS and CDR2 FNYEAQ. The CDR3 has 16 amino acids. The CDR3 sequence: CASSLARLSLGEKLFF. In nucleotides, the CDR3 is TGTGCCAGCAGCTTAGCCAGACTTAGTTTAGGTGAAAAACTGTTTTTT.

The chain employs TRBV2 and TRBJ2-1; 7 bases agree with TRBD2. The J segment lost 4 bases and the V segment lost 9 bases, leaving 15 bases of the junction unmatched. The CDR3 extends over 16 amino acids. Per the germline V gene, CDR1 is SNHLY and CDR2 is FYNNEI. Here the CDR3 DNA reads TGTGCCAGTCGAGCGGGGACCATACCGGGATACAATGAGCAGTTCTTC. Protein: CASRAGTIPGYNEQFF.

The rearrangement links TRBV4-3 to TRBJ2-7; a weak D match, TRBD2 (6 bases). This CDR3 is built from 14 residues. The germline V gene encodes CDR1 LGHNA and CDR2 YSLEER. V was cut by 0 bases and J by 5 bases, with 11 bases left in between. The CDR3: CASSQELAQDEQYF. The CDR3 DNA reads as TGCGCCAGCAGCCAAGAACTAGCTCAGGACGAGCAGTACTTC.